The subject of this entry is one T cell receptor beta chain. The antigen is unknown. Produced via immunoSEQ multiplex PCR; TCRdb's table is partial and in-frame only. Of about 23,000 clones in the sample, around 74% were seen once. This CDR3 has 13 amino acids. The V end was cut by 5 bases, the J end by 12 bases, with 17 bases between. CDR1 and CDR2 (germline): LNHDA, SQIVND (reference sequence). Expansion with viral peptide pools was applied to antigen-specific CD4+ T cells by the ViraFEST assay prior to sequencing. Investigators separated out CD4+ T cells once around 11 days of culture had passed. Among the vaccine recipients, none had a prior SARS-CoV-2 infection, and nucleocapsid antibodies were negative. This specimen comes from a study of vaccination effects on CD4 cells after COVID-19.

V is TRBV19 and J is TRBJ2-1, with D hard to call. Here the sequenced sample was CD4+ T cells from PBMCs cultured with SARS-CoV-2 spike peptides, taken before COVID-19 vaccination. This receptor was taken from a human donor who received a COVID-19 vaccine. The CDR3 DNA is TGTGCCAGTAGTGTAAAGGGTGACGTGGGGCAGTTCTTC. Residues: CASSVKGDVGQFF.